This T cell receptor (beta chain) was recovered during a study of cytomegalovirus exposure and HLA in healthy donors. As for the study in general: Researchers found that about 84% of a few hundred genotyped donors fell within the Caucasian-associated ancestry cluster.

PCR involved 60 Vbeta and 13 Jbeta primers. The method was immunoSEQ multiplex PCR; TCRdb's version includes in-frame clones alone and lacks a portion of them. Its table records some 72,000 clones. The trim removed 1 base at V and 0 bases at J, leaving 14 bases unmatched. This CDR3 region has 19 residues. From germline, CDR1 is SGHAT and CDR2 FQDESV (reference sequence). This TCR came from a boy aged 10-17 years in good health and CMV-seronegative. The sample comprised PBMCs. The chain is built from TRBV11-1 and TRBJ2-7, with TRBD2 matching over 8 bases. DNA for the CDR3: TGTGCCAGCAGCTTAGTGGGACTAGTCGGGGTCGCGGGCTCCTACGAGCAGTACTTC. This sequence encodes CASSLVGLVGVAGSYEQYF.